This TCR beta chain was found in a study of T cell repertoires in cytomegalovirus infection. The overall study: Evidence of both CMV infection and a matching HLA type came from public TCR beta signatures.

Turning to this clonotype: Its antigen is still unknown.

TCRdb used MiXCR to reprocess the reads, holding one entry per CDR3 protein. In the table there are roughly 500,000 distinct CDR3 sequences, 33% of which are singletons. This CDR3 contains 16 residues. V shed 5 bases and J 5 bases; nucleotides not matched to a gene: 8. Germline CDR1 is SGHAT and CDR2 is FQNNGV. The study's findings and limits: Predominance within the ex vivo response was attributable to HLA-C-restricted CMV-specific TCR beta clonotypes. Based on cumulative public TCR beta family frequency, carriers of CMV plus the relevant HLA were identified.

The sample was cultured PBMCs, taken from culture after CMV antigen stimulation. The V gene is TRBV11-2, the J gene TRBJ2-1, with TRBD2 identical over 11 bases. This TCR came from a human donor in good health (CMV status not recorded). Some clones in this sample may be carry-over from other donors' samples. The DNA for the CDR3 is TGTGCCAGCAGCCCAGTGGCGACTAGCGGGAACAATGAGCAGTTCTTC. It yields the protein CASSPVATSGNNEQFF.